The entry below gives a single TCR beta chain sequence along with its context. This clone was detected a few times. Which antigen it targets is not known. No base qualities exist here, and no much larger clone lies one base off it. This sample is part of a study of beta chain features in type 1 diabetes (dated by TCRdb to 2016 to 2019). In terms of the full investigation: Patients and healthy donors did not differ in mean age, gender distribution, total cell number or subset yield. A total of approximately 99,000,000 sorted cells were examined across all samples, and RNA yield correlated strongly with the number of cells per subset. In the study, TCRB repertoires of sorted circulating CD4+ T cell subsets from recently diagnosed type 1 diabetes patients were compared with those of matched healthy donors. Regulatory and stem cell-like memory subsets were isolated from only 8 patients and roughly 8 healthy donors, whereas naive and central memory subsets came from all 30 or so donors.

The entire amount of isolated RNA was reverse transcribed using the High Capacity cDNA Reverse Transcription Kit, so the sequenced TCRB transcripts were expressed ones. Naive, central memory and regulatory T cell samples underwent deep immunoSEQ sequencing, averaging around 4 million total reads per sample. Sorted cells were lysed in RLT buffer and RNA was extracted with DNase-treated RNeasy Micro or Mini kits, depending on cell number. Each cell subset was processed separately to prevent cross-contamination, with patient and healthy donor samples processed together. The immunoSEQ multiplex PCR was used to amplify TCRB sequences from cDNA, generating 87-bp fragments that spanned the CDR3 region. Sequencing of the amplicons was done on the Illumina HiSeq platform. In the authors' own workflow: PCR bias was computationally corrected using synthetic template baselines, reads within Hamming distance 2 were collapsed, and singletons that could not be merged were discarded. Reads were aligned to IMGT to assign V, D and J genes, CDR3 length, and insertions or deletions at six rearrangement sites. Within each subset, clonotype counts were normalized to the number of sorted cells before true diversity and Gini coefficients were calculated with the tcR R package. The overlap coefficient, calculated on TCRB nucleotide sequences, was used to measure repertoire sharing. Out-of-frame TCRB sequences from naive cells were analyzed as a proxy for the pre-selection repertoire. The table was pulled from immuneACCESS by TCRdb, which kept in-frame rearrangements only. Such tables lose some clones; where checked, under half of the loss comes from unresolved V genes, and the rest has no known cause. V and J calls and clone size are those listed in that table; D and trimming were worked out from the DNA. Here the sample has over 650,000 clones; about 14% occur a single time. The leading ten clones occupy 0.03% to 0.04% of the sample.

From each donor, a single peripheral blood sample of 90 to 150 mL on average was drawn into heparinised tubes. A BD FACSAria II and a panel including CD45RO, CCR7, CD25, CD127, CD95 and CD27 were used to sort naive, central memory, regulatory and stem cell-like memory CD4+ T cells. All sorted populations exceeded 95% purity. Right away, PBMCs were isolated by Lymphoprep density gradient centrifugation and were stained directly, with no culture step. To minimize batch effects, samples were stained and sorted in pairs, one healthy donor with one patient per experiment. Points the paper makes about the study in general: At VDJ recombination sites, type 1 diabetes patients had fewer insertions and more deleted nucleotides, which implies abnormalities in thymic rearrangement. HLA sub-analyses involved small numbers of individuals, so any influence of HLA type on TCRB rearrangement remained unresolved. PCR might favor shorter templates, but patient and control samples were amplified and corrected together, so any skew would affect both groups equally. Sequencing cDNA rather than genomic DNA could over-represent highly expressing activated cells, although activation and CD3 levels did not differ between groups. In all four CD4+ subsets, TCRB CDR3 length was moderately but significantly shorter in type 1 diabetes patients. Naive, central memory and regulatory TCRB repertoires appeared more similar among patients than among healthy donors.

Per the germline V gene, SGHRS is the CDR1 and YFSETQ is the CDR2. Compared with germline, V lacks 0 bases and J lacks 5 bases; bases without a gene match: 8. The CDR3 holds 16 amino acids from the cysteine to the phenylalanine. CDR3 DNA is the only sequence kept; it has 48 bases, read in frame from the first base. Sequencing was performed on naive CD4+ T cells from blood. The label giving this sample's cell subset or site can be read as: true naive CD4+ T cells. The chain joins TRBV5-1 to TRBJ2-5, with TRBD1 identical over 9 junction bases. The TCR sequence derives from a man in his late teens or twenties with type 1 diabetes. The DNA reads TGCGCCAGCAGCTTGGGGGACAGGGTCGAAGGGGAGACCCAGTACTTC. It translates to CASSLGDRVEGETQYF.